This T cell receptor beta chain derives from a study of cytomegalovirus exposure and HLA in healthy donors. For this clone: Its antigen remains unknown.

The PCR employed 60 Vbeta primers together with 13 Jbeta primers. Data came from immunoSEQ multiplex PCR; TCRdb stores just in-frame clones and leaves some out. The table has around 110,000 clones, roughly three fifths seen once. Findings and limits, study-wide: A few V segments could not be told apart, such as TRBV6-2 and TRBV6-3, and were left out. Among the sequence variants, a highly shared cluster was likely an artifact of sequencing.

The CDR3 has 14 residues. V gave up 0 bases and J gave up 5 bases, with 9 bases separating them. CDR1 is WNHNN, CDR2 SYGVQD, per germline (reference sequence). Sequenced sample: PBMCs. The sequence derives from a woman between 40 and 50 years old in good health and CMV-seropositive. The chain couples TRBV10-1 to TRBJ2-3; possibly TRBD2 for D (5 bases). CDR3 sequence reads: CASSESRTQDTQYF. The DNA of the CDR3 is TGCGCCAGCAGTGAGTCAAGGACTCAAGATACGCAGTATTTT.